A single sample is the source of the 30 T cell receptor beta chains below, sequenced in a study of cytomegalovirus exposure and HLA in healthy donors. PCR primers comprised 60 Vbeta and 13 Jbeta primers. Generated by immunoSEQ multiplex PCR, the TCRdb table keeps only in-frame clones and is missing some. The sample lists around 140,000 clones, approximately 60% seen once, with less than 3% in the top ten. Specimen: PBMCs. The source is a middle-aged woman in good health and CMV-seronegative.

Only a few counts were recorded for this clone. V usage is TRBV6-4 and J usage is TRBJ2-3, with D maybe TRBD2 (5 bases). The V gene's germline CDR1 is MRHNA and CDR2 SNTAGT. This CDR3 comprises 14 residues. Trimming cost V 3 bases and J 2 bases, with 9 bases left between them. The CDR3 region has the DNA TGTGCCAGCAGTGAGACGGGGTCCACAGATACGCAGTATTTT. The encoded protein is CASSETGSTDTQYF.

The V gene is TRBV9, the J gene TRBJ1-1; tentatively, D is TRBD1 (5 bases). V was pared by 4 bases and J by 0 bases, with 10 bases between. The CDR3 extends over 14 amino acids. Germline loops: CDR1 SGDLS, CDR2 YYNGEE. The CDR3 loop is CASSLGAMNTEAFF. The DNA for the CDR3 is TGTGCCAGCAGCTTAGGGGCAATGAACACTGAAGCTTTCTTT. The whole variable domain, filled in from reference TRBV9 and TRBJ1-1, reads DSGVTQTPKHLITATGQRVTLRCSPRSGDLSVYWYQQSLDQGLQFLIQYYNGEERAKGNILERFSAQQFPDLHSELNLSSLELGDSALYFCASSLGAMNTEAFFGQGTRLTVV.

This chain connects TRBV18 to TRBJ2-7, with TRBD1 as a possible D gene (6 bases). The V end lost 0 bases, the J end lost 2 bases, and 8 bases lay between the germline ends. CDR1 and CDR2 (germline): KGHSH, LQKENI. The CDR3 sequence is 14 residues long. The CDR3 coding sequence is TGTGCCAGCTCACCACCGCCAGGGGCCTACGAGCAGTACTTC. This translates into CASSPPPGAYEQYF.

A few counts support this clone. CDR3 protein: CASSSGQGQETQYF. The CDR3 DNA is TGTGCCAGCAGCTCGGGACAGGGGCAAGAGACCCAGTACTTC. The V gene is TRBV11-2, the J gene TRBJ2-5; 10 bases align to TRBD1. The germline CDR1 and CDR2 sequences are SGHAT and FQNNGV. This CDR3 spans 14 amino acids. Unmatched junction bases numbered 1, after V lost 4 bases and J lost 2 bases.

CDR3 residues: CASSLVGDQPQHF. The CDR3 region has the DNA TGTGCCAGCAGCTTAGTAGGGGATCAGCCCCAGCATTTT. The chain recombines TRBV7-8 with TRBJ1-5; D might be TRBD1 (5 bases). This CDR3 is built from 13 residues. Trimming left V 1 base short and J 5 bases short, with 6 bases between. Germline CDR1 is SGHVS and CDR2 is FQNEAQ. Variable domain in full (rest from reference TRBV7-8 and TRBJ1-5): GAGVSQSPRYKVAKRGQDVALRCDPISGHVSLFWYQQALGQGPEFLTYFQNEAQLDKSGLPSDRFFAERPEGSVSTLKIQRTQQEDSAVYLCASSLVGDQPQHFGDGTRLSIL.

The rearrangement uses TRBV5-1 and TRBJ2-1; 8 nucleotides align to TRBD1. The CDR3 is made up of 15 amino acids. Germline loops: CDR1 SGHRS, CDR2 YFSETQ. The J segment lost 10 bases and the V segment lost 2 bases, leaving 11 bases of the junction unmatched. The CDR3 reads CASSFGQGAAGEQFF. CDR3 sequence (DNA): TGCGCCAGCAGCTTCGGACAGGGAGCAGCCGGCGAGCAGTTCTTC.

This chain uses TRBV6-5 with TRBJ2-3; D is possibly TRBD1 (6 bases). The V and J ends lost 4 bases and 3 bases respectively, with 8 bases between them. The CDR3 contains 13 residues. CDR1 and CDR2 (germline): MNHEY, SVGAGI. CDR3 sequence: CASSSDRTDTQYF. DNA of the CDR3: TGTGCCAGCAGTTCGGACAGAACAGATACGCAGTATTTT.

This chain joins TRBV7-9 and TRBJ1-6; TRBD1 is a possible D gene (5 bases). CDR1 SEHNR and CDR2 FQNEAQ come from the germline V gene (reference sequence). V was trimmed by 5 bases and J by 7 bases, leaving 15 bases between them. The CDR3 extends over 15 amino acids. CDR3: CASSRPGLGNSPLHF. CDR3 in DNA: TGTGCCAGCAGCAGACCGGGACTCGGAAATTCACCCCTCCACTTT.

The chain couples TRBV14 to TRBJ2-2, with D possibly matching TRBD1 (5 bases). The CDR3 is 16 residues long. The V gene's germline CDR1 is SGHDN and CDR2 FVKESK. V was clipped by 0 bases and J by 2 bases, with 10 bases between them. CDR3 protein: CASSQEGAANTGELFF. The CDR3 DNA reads TGTGCCAGCAGCCAAGAAGGGGCAGCTAACACCGGGGAGCTGTTTTTT.

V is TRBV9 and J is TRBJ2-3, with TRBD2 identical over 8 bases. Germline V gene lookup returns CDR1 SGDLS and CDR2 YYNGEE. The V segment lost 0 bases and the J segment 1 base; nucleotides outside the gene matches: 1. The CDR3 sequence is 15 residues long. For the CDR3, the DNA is TGTGCCAGCAGCGTAGAGACTAGCGGCACAGATACGCAGTATTTT. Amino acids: CASSVETSGTDTQYF.

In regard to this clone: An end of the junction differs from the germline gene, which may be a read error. In DNA form, the CDR3 reads TGTGCCAGCTCCCCACGACAGCCGAGCTCTGGAAACACCATATATTTT. Residues: CASSPRQPSSGNTIYF. This chain joins TRBV18 and TRBJ1-3; the D gene is possibly TRBD1 (5 bases). The CDR3 runs to 16 residues. Germline CDR1 and CDR2: KGHSH and LQKENI.

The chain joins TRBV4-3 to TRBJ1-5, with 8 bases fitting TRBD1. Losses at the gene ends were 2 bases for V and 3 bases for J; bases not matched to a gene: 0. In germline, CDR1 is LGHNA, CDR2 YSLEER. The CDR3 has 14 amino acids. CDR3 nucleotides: TGCGCCAGCAGCCAACAGGGGGCCAATCAGCCCCAGCATTTT. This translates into CASSQQGANQPQHF.

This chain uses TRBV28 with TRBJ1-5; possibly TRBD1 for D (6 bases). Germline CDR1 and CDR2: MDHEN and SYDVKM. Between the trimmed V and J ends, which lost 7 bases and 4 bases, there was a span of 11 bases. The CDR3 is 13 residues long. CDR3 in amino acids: CASMLGGNQPQHF. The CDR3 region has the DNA TGTGCCAGCATGCTAGGGGGTAATCAGCCCCAGCATTTT. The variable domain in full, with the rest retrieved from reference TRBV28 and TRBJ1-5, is DVKVTQSSRYLVKRTGEKVFLECVQDMDHENMFWYRQDPGLGLRLIYFSYDVKMKEKGDIPEGYSVSREKKERFSLILESASTNQTSMYLCASMLGGNQPQHFGDGTRLSIL.

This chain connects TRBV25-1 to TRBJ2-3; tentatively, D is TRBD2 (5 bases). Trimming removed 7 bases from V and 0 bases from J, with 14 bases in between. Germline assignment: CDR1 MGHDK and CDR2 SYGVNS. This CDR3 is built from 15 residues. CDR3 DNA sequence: TGTGCCAGCACCGACGGACGGACTAGCACAGATACGCAGTATTTT. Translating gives CASTDGRTSTDTQYF. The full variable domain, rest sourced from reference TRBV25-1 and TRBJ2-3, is EADIYQTPRYLVIGTGKKITLECSQTMGHDKMYWYQQDPGMELHLIHYSYGVNSTEKGDLSSESTVSRIRTEHFPLTLESARPSHTSQYLCASTDGRTSTDTQYFGPGTRLTVL.

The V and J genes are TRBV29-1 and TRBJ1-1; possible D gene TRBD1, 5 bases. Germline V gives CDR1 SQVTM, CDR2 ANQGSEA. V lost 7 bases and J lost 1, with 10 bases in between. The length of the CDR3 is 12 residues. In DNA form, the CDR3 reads TGCAGCGCCTTAGGACAGAACACTGAAGCTTTCTTT. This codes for CSALGQNTEAFF.

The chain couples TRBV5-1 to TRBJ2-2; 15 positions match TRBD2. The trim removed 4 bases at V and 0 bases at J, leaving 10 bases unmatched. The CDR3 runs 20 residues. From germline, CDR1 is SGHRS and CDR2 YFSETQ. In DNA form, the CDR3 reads TGCGCCAGCAGCCTTCCCCGGACTAGCGGGGGGGTAACGAACACCGGGGAGCTGTTTTTT. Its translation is CASSLPRTSGGVTNTGELFF.

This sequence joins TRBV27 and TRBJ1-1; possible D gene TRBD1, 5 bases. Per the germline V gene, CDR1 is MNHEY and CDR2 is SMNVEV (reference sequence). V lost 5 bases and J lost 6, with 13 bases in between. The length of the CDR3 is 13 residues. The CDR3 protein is CASSRSGVPEAFF. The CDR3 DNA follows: TGTGCCAGCAGTCGATCGGGGGTACCTGAAGCTTTCTTT.

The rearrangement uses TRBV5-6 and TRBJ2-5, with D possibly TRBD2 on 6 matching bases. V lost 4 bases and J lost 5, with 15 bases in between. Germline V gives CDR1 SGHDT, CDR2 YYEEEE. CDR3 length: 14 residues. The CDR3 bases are TGTGCCAGCAGCCTCTGGGGGGTGAGGGAGACCCAGTACTTC. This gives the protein CASSLWGVRETQYF.

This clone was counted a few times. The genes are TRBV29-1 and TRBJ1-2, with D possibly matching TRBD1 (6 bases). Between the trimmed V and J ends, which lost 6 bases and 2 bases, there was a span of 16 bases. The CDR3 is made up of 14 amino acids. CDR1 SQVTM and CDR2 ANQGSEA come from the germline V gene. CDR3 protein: CSVEYRTENYGYTF. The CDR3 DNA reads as TGCAGCGTGGAATATAGGACAGAGAACTATGGCTACACCTTC.

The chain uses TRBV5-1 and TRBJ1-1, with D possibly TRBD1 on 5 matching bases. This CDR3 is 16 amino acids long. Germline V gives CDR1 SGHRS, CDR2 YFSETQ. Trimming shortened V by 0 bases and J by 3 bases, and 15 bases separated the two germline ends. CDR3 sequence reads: CASSLVLQVGDTEAFF. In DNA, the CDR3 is TGCGCCAGCAGCTTGGTTCTACAGGTAGGGGACACTGAAGCTTTCTTT.

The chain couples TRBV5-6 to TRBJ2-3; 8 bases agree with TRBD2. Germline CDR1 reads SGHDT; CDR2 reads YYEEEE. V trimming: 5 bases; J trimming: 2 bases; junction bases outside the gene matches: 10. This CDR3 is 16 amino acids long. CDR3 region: CASRLAAGGPTDTQYF. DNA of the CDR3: TGTGCCAGCAGGCTGGCGGCGGGGGGCCCCACAGATACGCAGTATTTT.

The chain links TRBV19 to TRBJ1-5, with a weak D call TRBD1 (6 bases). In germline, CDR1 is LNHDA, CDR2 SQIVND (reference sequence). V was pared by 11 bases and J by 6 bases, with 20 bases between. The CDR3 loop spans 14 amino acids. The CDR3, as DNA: TGTGCCGCGGCATGGGCAGGGGTAAGTCAGCCCCAGCATTTT. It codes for CAAAWAGVSQPQHF.

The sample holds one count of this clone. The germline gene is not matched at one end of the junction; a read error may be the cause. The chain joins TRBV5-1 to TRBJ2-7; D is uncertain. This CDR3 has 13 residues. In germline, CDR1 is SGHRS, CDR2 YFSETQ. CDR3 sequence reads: CASRLDGSYEQYF. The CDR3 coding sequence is TGCGCCAGCAGGTTGGACGGCTCCTACGAGCAGTACTTC. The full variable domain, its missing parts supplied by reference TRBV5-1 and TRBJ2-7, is KAGVTQTPRYLIKTRGQQVTLSCSPISGHRSVSWYQQTPGQGLQFLFEYFSETQRNKGNFPGRFSGRQFSNSRSEMNVSTLELGDSALYLCASRLDGSYEQYFGPGTRLTVT.

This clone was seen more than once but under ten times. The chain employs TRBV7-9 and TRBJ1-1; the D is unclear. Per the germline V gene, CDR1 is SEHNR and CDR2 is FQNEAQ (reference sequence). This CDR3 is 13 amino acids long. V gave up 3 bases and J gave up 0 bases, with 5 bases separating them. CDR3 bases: TGTGCCAGCAGCTTCGACATGAACACTGAAGCTTTCTTT. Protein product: CASSFDMNTEAFF.

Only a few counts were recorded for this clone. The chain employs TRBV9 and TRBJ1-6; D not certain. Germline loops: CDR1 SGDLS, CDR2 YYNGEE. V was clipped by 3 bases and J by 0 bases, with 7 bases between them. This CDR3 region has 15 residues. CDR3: CASSAKSSYNSPLHF. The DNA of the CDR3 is TGTGCCAGCAGCGCCAAGAGCTCCTATAATTCACCCCTCCACTTT.

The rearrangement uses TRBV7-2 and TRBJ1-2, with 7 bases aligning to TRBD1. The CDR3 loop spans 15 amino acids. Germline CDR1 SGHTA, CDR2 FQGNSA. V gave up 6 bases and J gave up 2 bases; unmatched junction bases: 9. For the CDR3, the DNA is TGTGCCAGCAGTCCCCCTCGGGACAGCAACTATGGCTACACCTTC. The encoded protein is CASSPPRDSNYGYTF.

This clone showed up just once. The CDR3 here is CASSEGANIQYF. The CDR3 nucleotides read TGTGCCAGCAGTGAAGGGGCGAACATTCAGTACTTC. The V call is TRBV2, the J call TRBJ2-4; D is unresolved. Germline lookup yields CDR1 SNHLY and CDR2 FYNNEI. V lost 1 base, J lost 7 bases, and 5 bases lay in between. This CDR3 has 12 residues.

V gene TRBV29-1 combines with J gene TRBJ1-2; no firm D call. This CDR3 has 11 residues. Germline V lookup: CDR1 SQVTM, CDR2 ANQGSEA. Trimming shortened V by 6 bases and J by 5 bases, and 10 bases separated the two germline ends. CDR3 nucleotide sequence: TGCAGCGTCCCCAGTTGGTATGGCTACACCTTC. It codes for CSVPSWYGYTF.

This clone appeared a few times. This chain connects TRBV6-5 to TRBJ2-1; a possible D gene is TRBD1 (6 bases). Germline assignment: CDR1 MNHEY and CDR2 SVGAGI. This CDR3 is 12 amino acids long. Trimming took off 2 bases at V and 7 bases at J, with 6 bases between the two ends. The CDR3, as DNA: TGTGCCAGCAGTTACCAGGGGAATGAGCAGTTCTTC. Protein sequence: CASSYQGNEQFF.

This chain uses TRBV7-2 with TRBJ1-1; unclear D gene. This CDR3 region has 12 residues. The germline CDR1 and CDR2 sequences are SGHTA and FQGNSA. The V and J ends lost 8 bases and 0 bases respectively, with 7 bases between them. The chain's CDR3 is CASSSVNTEAFF. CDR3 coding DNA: TGTGCCAGCTCCTCCGTGAACACTGAAGCTTTCTTT.